This T cell receptor beta chain was sequenced in a study of long-term antiretroviral therapy in people with HIV. Version v3.0 of the immunoSEQ assay was performed at survey level. Libraries were prepared by immunoSEQ multiplex PCR; TCRdb keeps only in-frame clonotypes and omits some of them. The sample includes 20,000 to 25,000 clones, 75% to 90% of them seen just once. This CDR3 is 13 amino acids long. Trimming removed 1 base at V and 0 bases at J, with 5 bases between. Germline values: CDR1 SGDLS, CDR2 YYNGEE. Source: unsorted PBMCs, taken 1.2 years after starting antiretroviral therapy. The sequence was collected from a woman in her forties with HIV. This rearrangement joins TRBV9 to TRBJ2-7, with D uncertain. CDR3 residues: CASSVSGSYEQYF. The CDR3 DNA reads TGTGCCAGCAGCGTATCAGGCTCCTACGAGCAGTACTTC.